The rows below give T cell receptor beta chains drawn from one sample of a study of OX40 agonist ivuxolimab in advanced cancers. Using immunoSEQ multiplex PCR, the repertoire was profiled, and TCRdb retains in-frame clones only, with some absent. The repertoire has some 74,000 clones, roughly 82% of them found once; the top ten carry 4.5% to 6%. This material consisted of CD4+ or CD8+ T cells sorted from blood, taken in a trial of the OX40 agonist ivuxolimab. Receptors originate from an adult with an advanced solid tumor such as melanoma, head and neck, liver or kidney cancer. Both conserved end residues are part of each CDR3. The order of the fields is clone size, V gene, J gene, D gene, CDR3 DNA, CDR3 protein. D genes are given only for firm matches. The size field is filled for only some rows; it gives once, few, many or a size class.

>-|TRBV6-5|TRBJ2-3|TRBD2
TGTGCCAGCAGTTACAGGGGACTAGCGGGGCCAGATACGCAGTATTTT
CASSYRGLAGPDTQYF
>-|TRBV14|TRBJ2-7|-
TGTGCCAGCAGCCAAGTGGGCTACGAGCAGTACTTC
CASSQVGYEQYF
>-|TRBV5-4|TRBJ1-4|-
TGTGCCAGCAGCCTAAAGGGCGAAAAACTGTTTTTT
CASSLKGEKLFF
>once|TRBV28|TRBJ2-4|-
TGTGCCAGCAGTTCCCTTTCTACGACGGGCATTCAGTACTTC
CASSSLSTTGIQYF
>once|TRBV5-1|TRBJ1-3|TRBD1
TGCGCCAGCAGCTTGGCCGGGACAGGGAGTAGTCTAGCTGGAAACACCATATATTTT
CASSLAGTGSSLAGNTIYF
>-|TRBV5-6|TRBJ1-2|TRBD1
TGTGCCAGCAGCTTGTTGTCAGGGGGCGATCATGGCTACACCTTC
CASSLLSGGDHGYTF
>-|TRBV5-4|TRBJ2-2|TRBD1
TGTGCCAGCAGCTTGGCCCGACAGGGTGGCGGGGAGCTGTTTTTT
CASSLARQGGGELFF
>-|TRBV28|TRBJ1-2|-
TGTGCCAGCAGTTTGGTAACTACCTATGGCTACACCTTC
CASSLVTTYGYTF
>few|TRBV7-2|TRBJ2-3|TRBD2
TGTGCCAGCAGCCCTGAGTCTAGCGGGGGGGCCCATACGCAGTATTTT
CASSPESSGGAHTQYF
>-|TRBV5-1|TRBJ2-2|TRBD2
TGCGCCAGCAGCAAGCGGGAGAACACCGGGGAGCTGTTTTTT
CASSKRENTGELFF
>once|TRBV6-5|TRBJ1-2|TRBD1
TGTGCCAGCAGGAACGGACAGGGACCAGGTGGCTACACCTTC
CASRNGQGPGGYTF
>-|TRBV4-1|TRBJ2-3|TRBD1
TGCGCCAGCAGCCAAGACTGGACAGGGGTCACAGATACGCAGTATTTT
CASSQDWTGVTDTQYF